A selection of T cell receptor beta chains follows, all from one sample in a study of CD8 T cells in ankylosing spondylitis. TCRdb ran MiXCR on the 5' RACE reads and lists one entry per CDR3 protein. Of nearly 250,000 distinct CDR3 sequences in the sample, around 32% were seen once. Sequencing input: blood, either unsorted or a sorted T cell fraction (not recorded which). The receptor set was obtained from a male donor with ankylosing spondylitis or in good health (not recorded which). The CDR3 runs from the conserved cysteine through the conserved F or W. Fields, in order: D gene, J gene, clone size, V gene, CDR3 protein, CDR3 DNA. A D gene is named only where the DNA matches it firmly. Rows may omit the clone size; those that give it use once, few, many or a size class.

TRBD2 | TRBJ2-5 | NA | TRBV20-1 | CSARARSGGARETQYF | TGCAGTGCTAGGGCCCGTAGCGGGGGGGCCCGAGAGACCCAGTACTTC
NA | TRBJ1-2 | NA | TRBV12-3/TRBV12-4 | CASTYLDRPNYGYTF | TGTGCCAGCACCTACCTGGACAGACCTAACTATGGCTACACCTTC
TRBD1 | TRBJ2-7 | few | TRBV7-9 | CASSLDGTGLYEQYF | TGTGCCAGCAGCTTAGACGGGACAGGGTTGTACGAGCAGTACTTC
NA | TRBJ1-1 | few | TRBV20-1 | CSARNYGLNTEAFF | TGCAGTGCTAGAAACTATGGGCTGAACACTGAAGCTTTCTTT
NA | TRBJ2-3 | NA | TRBV28 | CASSPTGFGADTQYF | TGTGCCAGCAGTCCAACAGGGTTTGGGGCAGATACGCAGTATTTT
TRBD1 | TRBJ2-2 | NA | TRBV20-1 | CSASSGQGPGELFF | TGCAGTGCTAGCTCGGGACAGGGGCCCGGGGAGCTGTTTTTT
NA | TRBJ2-5 | few | TRBV7-8 | CASSLDGGPTQETQYF | TGTGCCAGCAGCTTAGACGGGGGCCCAACCCAAGAGACCCAGTACTTC
TRBD2 | TRBJ2-7 | few | TRBV27 | CASRPKGLAAYEQYF | TGTGCCAGCAGGCCTAAGGGACTAGCGGCCTACGAGCAGTACTTC
TRBD2 | TRBJ2-1 | NA | TRBV15 | CATSRDTAGYNEQFF | TGTGCCACCAGCAGAGACACAGCGGGGTACAATGAGCAGTTCTTC
NA | TRBJ1-6 | NA | TRBV20-1 | CSAHNGPYNSPLHF | TGCAGTGCTCACAACGGCCCGTATAATTCACCCCTCCACTTT
NA | TRBJ2-3 | NA | TRBV29-1 | CSVTRGGSTDTQYF | TGCAGCGTCACCCGAGGGGGTTCCACAGATACGCAGTATTTT
NA | TRBJ1-2 | few | TRBV5-6 | CASRRRGRWNYGYTF | TGTGCCAGCAGGCGCCGGGGGCGATGGAACTATGGCTACACCTTC
NA | TRBJ2-3 | few | TRBV20-1 | CSARDYQYGTDTQYF | TGCAGTGCTAGGGACTACCAATACGGGACAGATACGCAGTATTTT
NA | TRBJ2-5 | many | TRBV6-6 | CASSYSVQETQYF | TGTGCCAGCAGTTACTCAGTCCAAGAGACCCAGTACTTC
NA | TRBJ1-2 | few | TRBV12-3/TRBV12-4 | CASSSRSYGYTF | TGTGCCAGCAGCTCCCGGAGCTATGGCTACACCTTC
NA | TRBJ1-5 | NA | TRBV12-3/TRBV12-4 | CASSFGGVYSNQPQHF | TGTGCCAGCAGTTTCGGGGGGGTGTATAGCAATCAGCCCCAGCATTTT
NA | TRBJ1-5 | few | TRBV20-1 | CSASSDKNQPQHF | TGCAGTGCAAGCTCCGACAAGAATCAGCCCCAGCATTTT
NA | TRBJ2-1 | few | TRBV7-9 | CASSLDRGKQFF | TGTGCCAGCAGCTTAGATCGGGGGAAGCAGTTCTTC
TRBD1 | TRBJ2-2 | NA | TRBV20-1 | CCARGLDRGDTGELFF | TGCTGTGCTAGGGGGTTGGACAGGGGGGACACCGGGGAGCTGTTTTTT
NA | TRBJ2-3 | few | TRBV9 | CASSATDTQYF | TGTGCCAGCAGCGCTACAGATACGCAGTATTTT
NA | TRBJ2-5 | NA | TRBV7-9 | CASSLTRGETQYF | TGTGCCAGCAGCTTAACTAGGGGAGAGACCCAGTACTTC
TRBD1 | TRBJ1-5 | few | TRBV20-1 | CSAELRDSDNQPQHF | TGCAGTGCTGAGCTCCGGGACAGTGACAATCAGCCCCAGCATTTT
NA | TRBJ2-3 | few | TRBV24-1 | CATSEQGDTQYF | TGTGCCACCAGTGAACAGGGTGATACGCAGTATTTT
NA | TRBJ2-3 | NA | TRBV20-1 | CSVDIATGSTDTQYF | TGCAGTGTTGATATAGCCACCGGGTCCACAGATACGCAGTATTTT
NA | TRBJ2-3 | NA | TRBV7-9 | CASSRPSLDTQYF | TGTGCCAGCAGCCGTCCCTCCCTAGATACGCAGTATTTT
NA | TRBJ2-2 | NA | TRBV4-2 | CASSEGPNTGELFF | TGTGCCAGCAGCGAGGGGCCAAACACCGGGGAGCTGTTTTTT
NA | TRBJ2-3 | NA | TRBV5-1 | CASSLGSSTGADTQYF | TGCGCCAGCAGCTTGGGCTCGAGTACAGGAGCAGATACGCAGTATTTT
NA | TRBJ1-1 | few | TRBV7-9 | CASNRLPSTEAFF | TGTGCCAGCAACCGTCTTCCGAGCACTGAAGCTTTCTTT
NA | TRBJ2-1 | NA | TRBV20-1 | CSAIGGASYNEQFF | TGCAGTGCTATTGGGGGGGCCTCCTACAATGAGCAGTTCTTC
TRBD1 | TRBJ2-3 | NA | TRBV20-1 | CSARVDEGAPPFTQYF | TGCAGTGCTAGAGTCGACGAGGGGGCCCCACCGTTTACGCAGTATTTT
TRBD1 | TRBJ2-6 | NA | TRBV5-4 | CASSWPRQGSVSGANVLTF | TGTGCCAGCAGCTGGCCTAGACAGGGGAGTGTGTCTGGGGCCAACGTCCTGACTTTC
NA | TRBJ2-6 | NA | TRBV5-4 | CASSSVEGLGANVLTF | TGTGCCAGCAGCTCGGTGGAGGGGCTAGGGGCCAACGTCCTGACTTTC
NA | TRBJ2-1 | few | TRBV3-1 | CASSQDSAGIYNEQFF | TGTGCCAGCAGCCAAGATTCGGCAGGGATTTACAATGAGCAGTTCTTC
NA | TRBJ1-1 | NA | TRBV20-1 | CTTRGDTEAFF | TGCACCACTCGAGGGGACACTGAAGCTTTCTTT
NA | TRBJ1-2 | NA | TRBV19 | CASSIAPGYYGYTF | TGTGCCAGTAGTATAGCCCCAGGCTACTATGGCTACACCTTC
NA | TRBJ1-6 | NA | TRBV20-1 | CSARDRVRAGSPLHF | TGCAGTGCTAGAGATCGGGTCAGGGCGGGTTCACCCCTCCACTTT
NA | TRBJ2-2 | NA | TRBV6-5 | CASSYGRGGPAVTGELFF | TGTGCCAGCAGTTACGGCCGTGGGGGGCCCGCGGTCACCGGGGAGCTGTTTTTT
NA | TRBJ2-2 | NA | TRBV5-1 | CASSLAGGPGTGELFF | TGCGCCAGCAGCTTGGCCGGGGGGCCGGGCACCGGGGAGCTGTTTTTT
TRBD2 | TRBJ2-3 | few | TRBV12-3/TRBV12-4 | CASTSLGEGTSSTQYF | TGTGCCAGCACCAGTTTGGGGGAAGGGACTAGCTCTACGCAGTATTTT
NA | TRBJ1-2 | few | TRBV4-1 | CASSHRLAGGERTRYGYTF | TGCGCCAGCAGCCACCGCCTAGCGGGGGGCGAGAGGACGCGCTATGGCTACACCTTC